The 19 T cell receptor beta chains given below trace back to one sample, sequenced in a study of blood T cell repertoires in COVID-19. Sequencing was performed with immunoSEQ multiplex PCR; in TCRdb, only in-frame clones are kept and a portion is missing. The sample shows some 300,000 clones, around 87% of them seen only once. The sample taken for sequencing was peripheral blood. Receptors originate from a man between 65 and 85 years old with acute or convalescent COVID-19.

This clone appeared a single time. The V gene is TRBV21-1, the J gene TRBJ2-3; the table names TRBD1, a call not compared with the DNA. TRBV21-1 is given as a pseudogene. There are 17 residues in the CDR3. The CDR3 reads CASSKGYTQDLEDTQYF. The DNA for the CDR3 is TGTGCCAGCAGCAAAGGTTATACCCAGGATCTCGAAGATACGCAGTATTTT.

The chain employs TRBV5-1 and TRBJ1-2, with D possibly matching TRBD1 (6 bases). CDR3 length: 13 amino acids. V shed 4 bases and J shed 4 bases, with 11 bases lying between them. The germline CDR1 and CDR2 sequences are SGHRS and YFSETQ. This chain's CDR3 is CASSALGAYGYTF. In DNA form, the CDR3 reads TGCGCCAGCAGCGCTCTGGGGGCCTATGGCTACACCTTC.

In nucleotides, the CDR3 is TGTGCCAGCAGCTTAGCCGGGACAGGGTCCTACGAGCAGTACTTC. Protein sequence: CASSLAGTGSYEQYF. The rearrangement joins TRBV7-6 to TRBJ2-7, with 9 bases fitting TRBD1. The trim removed 0 bases at V and 1 base at J, leaving 1 base unmatched. The V gene's germline CDR1 is SGHVS and CDR2 FNYEAQ. This CDR3 is 15 amino acids long.

Here the CDR3 reads CAWSVARGPPNEKLFF. The DNA of the CDR3 is TGTGCCTGGAGTGTTGCCAGGGGCCCACCTAATGAAAAACTGTTTTTT. The rearrangement links TRBV30 to TRBJ1-4, with D maybe TRBD1 (6 bases). V lost 0 bases to trimming and J lost 3 bases, with 14 bases between them. CDR3 size: 16 residues. Germline CDR1 reads GTSNPN; CDR2 reads SVGIG (reference sequence).

The V gene is TRBV10-2, the J gene TRBJ1-5, with TRBD1 matching 7 bases. This CDR3 has 15 amino acids. Germline CDR1 reads WSHSY; CDR2 reads SAAADI. V gave up 7 bases and J gave up 0 bases; unmatched junction bases: 6. The chain's CDR3 is CASNGDSYSNQPQHF. The CDR3 DNA follows: TGCGCCAGCAATGGGGACAGTTATAGCAATCAGCCCCAGCATTTT.

This chain links TRBV7-9 with TRBJ1-3; the match to TRBD1 covers 8 bases. Germline CDR1 reads SEHNR; CDR2 reads FQNEAQ (reference sequence). The CDR3 contains 16 residues. With V trimmed by 0 bases and J by 6 bases, 7 bases remained unmatched. The CDR3 coding sequence is TGTGCCAGCAGCTTAGCCCGACAGGGGTTCGAAAACACCATATATTTT. Translated, it gives CASSLARQGFENTIYF. The variable domain in full, completed from reference TRBV7-9 and TRBJ1-3, reads DTGVSQNPRHKITKRGQNVTFRCDPISEHNRLYWYRQTLGQGPEFLTYFQNEAQLEKSRLLSDRFSAERPKGSFSTLEIQRTEQGDSAMYLCASSLARQGFENTIYFGEGSWLTVV.

The chain uses TRBV5-1 and TRBJ1-6, with D possibly matching TRBD1 (5 bases). Germline V lookup: CDR1 SGHRS, CDR2 YFSETQ. The CDR3 extends over 14 amino acids. Trimming took off 0 bases at V and 9 bases at J, with 10 bases between the two ends. CDR3 bases: TGCGCCAGCAGCTTGGGCAGGGTGAGTTCACCCCTCCACTTT. Residues: CASSLGRVSSPLHF.

The genes are TRBV4-3 and TRBJ1-5; 10 positions match TRBD1. The germline V gene has CDR1 LGHNA and CDR2 YSLEER. J was trimmed by 4 bases and V by 0 bases; bases with no gene match: 6. The CDR3 spans 17 residues. The CDR3 reads CASSQDPRQGANQPQHF. The CDR3 region has the DNA TGCGCCAGCAGCCAAGATCCCAGACAGGGGGCGAATCAGCCCCAGCATTTT.

V usage is TRBV7-8 and J usage is TRBJ2-2; 9 positions agree with TRBD2. CDR1 and CDR2 (germline): SGHVS, FQNEAQ. The length of the CDR3 is 17 residues. V lost 7 bases to trimming and J lost 6 bases; unmatched junction nucleotides: 15. CDR3 protein: CASTSRALAGFAGELFF. CDR3 DNA: TGTGCCAGCACCTCGAGGGCACTAGCGGGTTTCGCCGGGGAGCTGTTTTTT.

This rearrangement joins TRBV19 to TRBJ1-5, with D possibly being TRBD1 (5 bases). Per the germline V gene, CDR1 is LNHDA and CDR2 is SQIVND (reference sequence). This CDR3 has 14 residues. Trimming removed 3 bases from V and 3 bases from J, with 9 bases in between. CDR3 in DNA: TGTGCCAGTAGTATGGGGCAGTCCAATCAGCCCCAGCATTTT. It yields the protein CASSMGQSNQPQHF.

The chain recombines TRBV30 with TRBJ2-7; TRBD1 agrees at 7 bases. This CDR3 is built from 13 residues. V shed 3 bases, J shed 6 bases, and the junction held 8 bases outside the gene matches. The germline gives CDR1 GTSNPN, CDR2 SVGIG (reference sequence). CDR3 protein: CAWSYQTGLEQYF. The CDR3 DNA is TGTGCCTGGAGCTATCAGACAGGGCTCGAGCAGTACTTC.

The CDR3 reads CASLDRAETEAFF. DNA for the CDR3: TGTGCCAGCCTTGACAGGGCCGAGACTGAAGCTTTCTTT. This sequence joins TRBV6-5 and TRBJ1-1; 7 bases are shared with TRBD1. Germline CDR1 and CDR2: MNHEY and SVGAGI. V lost 8 bases, J lost 5 bases, and 8 bases stayed unmatched. This CDR3 is built from 13 residues.

V is TRBV20-1 and J is TRBJ2-2; 9 bases match TRBD1. The CDR3 is made up of 14 amino acids. The junction had 6 bases not matched to a gene; V was cut back by 3 bases and J by 7 bases. Germline assignment: CDR1 DFQATT and CDR2 SNEGSKA (reference sequence). CDR3: CSASLGTGYGELFF. CDR3 bases: TGCAGTGCTAGTCTAGGGACAGGGTACGGGGAGCTGTTTTTT.

This chain uses TRBV24-1 with TRBJ2-3, with 11 bases fitting TRBD1. CDR1 and CDR2 from the germline V gene are KGHDR and SFDVKD. The CDR3 spans 19 residues. With 3 bases clipped from V and 0 bases from J, the junction kept 10 bases outside the gene matches. The CDR3 is CATSDPGQGVGASTDTQYF. In nucleotides, the CDR3 is TGTGCCACCAGTGATCCGGGACAGGGGGTAGGGGCTAGCACAGATACGCAGTATTTT.

This chain links TRBV19 with TRBJ1-4; TRBD1 might be the D (6 bases). Trimming took off 5 bases at V and 4 bases at J, with 8 bases between the two ends. The CDR3 runs 13 residues. Per the germline V gene, CDR1 is LNHDA and CDR2 is SQIVND (reference sequence). This chain's CDR3 is CASSGQINEKLFF. The CDR3 nucleotides are TGTGCCAGTAGTGGACAGATTAATGAAAAACTGTTTTTT.

This clone was counted once. The chain couples TRBV6-5 to TRBJ1-6, with D perhaps matching TRBD1 (6 bases). CDR1 and CDR2 from the germline V gene are MNHEY and SVGAGI. The CDR3 sequence is 15 residues long. V lost 6 bases, J lost 10 bases, and 19 bases lay in between. The CDR3 sequence is CASRDEQGMGSPLHF. The DNA of the CDR3 is TGTGCCAGCAGGGACGAACAGGGTATGGGATCACCCCTCCACTTT.

This chain links TRBV6-1 with TRBJ2-3; 9 nucleotides line up with TRBD2. Germline V gives CDR1 MNHNS, CDR2 SASEGT. J was trimmed by 5 bases and V by 3 bases; bases with no gene match: 12. The CDR3 loop spans 17 amino acids. The CDR3 sequence is CASSDYLPSGVRDTQYF. The CDR3 region has the DNA TGTGCCAGCAGTGATTACTTACCTAGCGGGGTTAGAGATACGCAGTATTTT.

This clone was counted between two and nine times. V is TRBV7-7 and J is TRBJ2-7, with D hard to call. V was pared by 3 bases and J by 0 bases, with 6 bases between. CDR3 length: 13 residues. Germline assignment: CDR1 SSHAT and CDR2 FNYEAQ (reference sequence). As DNA, the CDR3 is TGTGCCAGCAGCTTGGCTGACTCCTACGAGCAGTACTTC. It specifies CASSLADSYEQYF.

This clone was recorded only once. The chain carries TRBV7-6 and TRBJ1-3; D gene ambiguous. The CDR3 totals 16 residues. The germline V and J ends were trimmed by 0 bases and 4 bases, with 13 bases remaining between them. The germline CDR1 and CDR2 sequences are SGHVS and FNYEAQ. CDR3 DNA sequence: TGTGCCAGCAGCTTAGCGTCGGGCGGGTACGGAAACACCATATATTTT. Protein sequence: CASSLASGGYGNTIYF.